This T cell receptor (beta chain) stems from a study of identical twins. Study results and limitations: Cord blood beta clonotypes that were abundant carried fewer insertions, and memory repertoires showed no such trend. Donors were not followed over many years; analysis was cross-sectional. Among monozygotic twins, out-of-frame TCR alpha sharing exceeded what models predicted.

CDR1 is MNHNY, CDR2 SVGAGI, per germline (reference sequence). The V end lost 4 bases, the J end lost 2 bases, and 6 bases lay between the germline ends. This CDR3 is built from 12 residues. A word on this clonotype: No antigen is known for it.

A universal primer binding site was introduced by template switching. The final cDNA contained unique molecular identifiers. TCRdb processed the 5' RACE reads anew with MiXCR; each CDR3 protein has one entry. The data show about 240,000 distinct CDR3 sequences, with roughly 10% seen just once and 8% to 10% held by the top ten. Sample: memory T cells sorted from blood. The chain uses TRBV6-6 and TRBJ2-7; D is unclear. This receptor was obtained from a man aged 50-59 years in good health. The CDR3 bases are TGTGCCAGCAGTTCCCCAACCTACGAGCAGTACTTC. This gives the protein CASSSPTYEQYF.